This is a list of T cell receptor beta chains from one sample in a study of beta chain features in type 1 diabetes. Sequenced by immunoSEQ multiplex PCR; TCRdb stores in-frame clones only, minus some. The table includes a few hundred thousand clones, about 14% detected once. The specimen was central memory CD4+ T cells from blood. Every receptor here comes from a man aged 25-40 years in good health. Both conserved end residues are part of each CDR3. The D gene is left open where the match is weak. Expanded clones are given a class, and other clones once, few, many or no size at all.

TRBD1 15 TRBJ2-5 NA TRBV11-3 TGTGCCAGCAGCCATGGTCTACAGGGGTGGGAGACCCAGTACTTC CASSHGLQGWETQYF
TRBD1 13 TRBJ2-7 few TRBV10-3 TGTGCCATCAGTGGTCAATTTGGGGGACAGGGCTACTTC CAISGQFGGQGYF
NA 14 TRBJ2-5 once TRBV5-1 TGCGCCAGCAGCCGGGGGACAGAACAAGAGACCCAGTACTTC CASSRGTEQETQYF
TRBD2 15 TRBJ2-3 NA TRBV7-2 TGTGCCAGCAGCTTCGGACTAGCGACCACAGATACGCAGTATTTT CASSFGLATTDTQYF
NA 11 TRBJ1-2 NA TRBV11-2 TGTGCCAGCAGCTTAGATCTGATTTATACCTTC CASSLDLIYTF
TRBD1 17 TRBJ2-3 few TRBV4-1 TGCGCCAGCAGCCAGACCGGGACAGGGGGGAACGAAGATACGCAGTATTTT CASSQTGTGGNEDTQYF
TRBD2 15 TRBJ2-2 few TRBV7-6 TGTGCCAGCAGCTGGGGACTAGCGGGAGAAGGGGAGCTGTTTTTT CASSWGLAGEGELFF
NA 14 TRBJ1-4 NA TRBV6-1 TGTGCCAGCAGTGAGGGGATAAGGCAGGAAAAACTGTTTTTT CASSEGIRQEKLFF
NA 15 TRBJ2-5 few TRBV4-2 TGTGCCAGCAGCCAAGGGGGATCGCTCCAAGAGACCCAGTACTTC CASSQGGSLQETQYF
TRBD1 19 TRBJ2-6 few TRBV10-3 TGTGCCATCAGTGGGCACCGGGACAGGGGAAAGTCTGGGGCCAACGTCCTGACTTTC CAISGHRDRGKSGANVLTF
NA 16 TRBJ1-3 many TRBV7-8 TGTGCCAGCAGCTTAGAGATGAGTGGGCCTGGAAACACCATATATTTT CASSLEMSGPGNTIYF
NA 15 TRBJ1-5 few TRBV4-3 TGCGCCAGCAGCCGAGGGATGGATAGCAATCAGCCCCAGCATTTT CASSRGMDSNQPQHF
NA 14 TRBJ1-1 many TRBV5-4 TGTGCCAGCAGGCCCCCGGGAGCAAACACTGAAGCTTTCTTT CASRPPGANTEAFF